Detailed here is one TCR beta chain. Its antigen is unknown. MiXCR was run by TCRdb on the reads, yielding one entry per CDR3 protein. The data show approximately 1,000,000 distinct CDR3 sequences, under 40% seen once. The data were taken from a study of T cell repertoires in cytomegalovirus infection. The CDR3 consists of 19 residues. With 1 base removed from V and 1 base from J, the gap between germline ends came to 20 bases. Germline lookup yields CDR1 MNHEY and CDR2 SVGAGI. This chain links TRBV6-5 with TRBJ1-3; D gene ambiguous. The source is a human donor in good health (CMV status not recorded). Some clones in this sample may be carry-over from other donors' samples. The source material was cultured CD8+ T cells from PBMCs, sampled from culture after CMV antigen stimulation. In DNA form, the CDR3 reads TGTGCCAGCAGTTACTACCCCAACGAGGCACCTCCGTCTGGAAACACCATATATTTT. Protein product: CASSYYPNEAPPSGNTIYF.